This note documents a single TCR beta chain sequence. The antigen remains undetermined. The CDR3 is 15 residues long. After removal of 3 bases from V and 2 bases from J, the junction contained 1 base not matched to a gene. CDR1 and CDR2 (germline): MNHEY, SMNVEV (reference sequence). These data belong to a study of fetal regulatory T cell absence and autoimmunity. Study results and caveats: Some top pancreas TCR clones were over 95-fold enriched versus cord blood.

Libraries were prepared by immunoSEQ multiplex PCR; TCRdb keeps only in-frame clonotypes and omits some of them. The sample yields 95,000 or so clones, about three quarters seen once. Material for sequencing was pancreas tissue. The clonotype comes from a male donor with IPEX syndrome. The V and J genes are TRBV27 and TRBJ1-5; 10 bases match TRBD1. The CDR3 loop is CASSFGTGGNQPQHF. DNA for the CDR3: TGTGCCAGCAGTTTCGGGACAGGGGGCAATCAGCCCCAGCATTTT.